What follows is one T cell receptor beta chain and its context. Authors' analysis steps: It was from reference gene primer amplification that nucleated cell counts were estimated. Profiled with immunoSEQ multiplex PCR; TCRdb holds only in-frame clones, not every one. The V and J calls and clone size were taken over from that table, and D and trimming were inferred from the DNA. The sample comprises about 220,000 clones, approximately 86% of which are singletons, and about 15% rests with the top ten. The source of the sample is a study of blood T cell repertoires in COVID-19. Germline loops: CDR1 LNHNV, CDR2 YYDKDF (reference sequence). The CDR3 is 15 amino acids. The ends were cut back, 5 bases at V and 4 bases at J, with 14 bases in the middle.

V and J are TRBV15 and TRBJ2-2; weak D call: TRBD1 (6 bases). Sequencing was performed on PBMCs or T cells enriched from blood (not recorded which). The TCR was taken from a woman between 45 and 60 years old with acute COVID-19. CDR3 amino acids: CATSRARGSTGELFF. The CDR3 coding sequence is TGTGCCACCAGCCGCGCGAGGGGGAGCACCGGGGAGCTGTTTTTT.